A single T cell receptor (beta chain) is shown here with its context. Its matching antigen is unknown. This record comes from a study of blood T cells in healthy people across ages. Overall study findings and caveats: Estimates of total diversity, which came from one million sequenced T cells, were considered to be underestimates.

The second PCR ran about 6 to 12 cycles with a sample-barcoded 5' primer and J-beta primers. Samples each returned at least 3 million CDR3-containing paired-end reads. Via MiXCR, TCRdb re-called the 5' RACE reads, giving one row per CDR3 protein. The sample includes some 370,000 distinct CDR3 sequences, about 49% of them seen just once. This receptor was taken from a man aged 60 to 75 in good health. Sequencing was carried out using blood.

The CDR3 is CASSLASAKNIQYF. In nucleotides, the CDR3 is TGCGCCAGCAGCTTGGCCTCGGCCAAAAACATTCAGTACTTC. V and J are TRBV5-1 and TRBJ2-4; the D is unclear. This CDR3 region has 14 residues. The V end was cut by 0 bases, the J end by 1 base, with 5 bases between. The germline gives CDR1 SGHRS, CDR2 YFSETQ. Complete variable domain (other parts from reference TRBV5-1 and TRBJ2-4): KAGVTQTPRYLIKTRGQQVTLSCSPISGHRSVSWYQQTPGQGLQFLFEYFSETQRNKGNFPGRFSGRQFSNSRSEMNVSTLELGDSALYLCASSLASAKNIQYFGAGTRLSVL.